The rows below give T cell receptor beta chains drawn from one sample of a study of blood T cell repertoires in COVID-19. Here immunoSEQ multiplex PCR was the method, and the copy in TCRdb shows in-frame clones only, minus some. The repertoire consists of approximately 380,000 clones, with around nine tenths occurring once and the leading ten covering more than 0.95%. Sequenced: PBMCs or T cells enriched from blood (not recorded which). Source of these receptors: a woman aged 18-29 years who had recovered from COVID-19. Each CDR3 is given without its conserved first and last residue. Each record gives: V gene, J gene, clone size, CDR3 protein. Clone size is given for some rows only: seen once, a few or many times, or a class if the clone is expanded.

TRBV7-2	TRBJ1-5	-	ASSLGRVSNQPQH
TRBV9	TRBJ2-7	-	ASSVDGGWNEQY
TRBV14	TRBJ2-2	few	ASSQGGLAGYTGELF
TRBV29-1	TRBJ2-3	-	SVGTATDTQY
TRBV7-3	TRBJ1-5	-	ASSSGQGSNQPQH
TRBV5-1	TRBJ1-2	-	ASSLMPPGQTYGYT
TRBV19	TRBJ1-4	-	ASSIWGRTATSTNEKLF
TRBV19	TRBJ1-1	-	ASSMSDNTEAF
TRBV6-5	TRBJ1-5	once	ASRPGDRGTQPQH
TRBV27	TRBJ1-5	-	ASSLGGQGQPQH
TRBV2	TRBJ1-4	-	ASSEGRLNNEKLF
TRBV15	TRBJ1-5	-	ATSRDGSGGQPQH
TRBV10-3	TRBJ1-3	-	AIAPGGSGNTIY
TRBV3-1/TRBV3-2	TRBJ1-1	-	ASSRTLWDYRAGTEAF
TRBV6-5	TRBJ1-1	-	ASSYVPQSNTEAF
TRBV4-3	TRBJ2-7	-	ASSRLTGAEQY
TRBV28	TRBJ2-3	-	ASSYTRGGADTQY
TRBV5-1	TRBJ2-1	-	ASSLTPLARGKNEQF
TRBV5-6	TRBJ1-2	-	ASSSSGETYGYT
TRBV6-5	TRBJ1-6	-	ASKKPGQLNSPLH
TRBV27	TRBJ1-1	-	ASSTGGGTEAF
TRBV11-2	TRBJ1-5	-	ASSLGGGNQPQH
TRBV7-6	TRBJ1-5	-	ASSTGQGHQPQH
TRBV30	TRBJ2-7	-	AWSTQGYEQY
TRBV23-1	TRBJ1-2	-	ASSQRQGDGYT
TRBV7-2	TRBJ1-2	-	ASSSAGTGRLGYT
TRBV18	TRBJ1-1	once	ASSLNTEAF
TRBV5-3	TRBJ1-4	once	ARSPIGGSLGKLF